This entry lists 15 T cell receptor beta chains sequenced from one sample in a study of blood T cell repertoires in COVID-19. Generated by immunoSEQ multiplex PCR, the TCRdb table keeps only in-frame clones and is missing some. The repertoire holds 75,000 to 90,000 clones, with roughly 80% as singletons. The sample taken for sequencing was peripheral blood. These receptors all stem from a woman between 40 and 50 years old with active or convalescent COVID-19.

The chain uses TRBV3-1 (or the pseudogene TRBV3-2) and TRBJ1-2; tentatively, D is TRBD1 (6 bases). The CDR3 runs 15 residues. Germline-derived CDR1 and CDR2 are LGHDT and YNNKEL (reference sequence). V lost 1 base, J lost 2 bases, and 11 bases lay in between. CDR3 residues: CASSQGYRANYGYTF. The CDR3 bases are TGTGCCAGCAGCCAAGGGTACAGGGCAAACTATGGCTACACCTTC.

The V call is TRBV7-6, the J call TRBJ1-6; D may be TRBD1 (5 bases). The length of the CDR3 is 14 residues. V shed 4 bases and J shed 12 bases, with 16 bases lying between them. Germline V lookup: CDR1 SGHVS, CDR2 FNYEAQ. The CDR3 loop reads CASSSTPGGKPLHF. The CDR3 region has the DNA TGTGCCAGCAGCTCCACCCCCGGGGGGAAACCCCTCCACTTT.

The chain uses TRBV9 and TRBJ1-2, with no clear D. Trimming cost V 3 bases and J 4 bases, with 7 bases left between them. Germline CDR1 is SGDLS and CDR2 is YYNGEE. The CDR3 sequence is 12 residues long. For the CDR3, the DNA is TGTGCCAGCAGCGGAGAGGGCTATGGCTACACCTTC. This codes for CASSGEGYGYTF.

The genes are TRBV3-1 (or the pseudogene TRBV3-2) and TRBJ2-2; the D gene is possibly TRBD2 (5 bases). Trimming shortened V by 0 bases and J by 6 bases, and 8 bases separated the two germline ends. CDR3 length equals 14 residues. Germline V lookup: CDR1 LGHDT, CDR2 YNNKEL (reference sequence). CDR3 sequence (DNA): TGTGCCAGCAGCCAAGATAGGGAGCCCGGGGAGCTGTTTTTT. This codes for CASSQDREPGELFF.

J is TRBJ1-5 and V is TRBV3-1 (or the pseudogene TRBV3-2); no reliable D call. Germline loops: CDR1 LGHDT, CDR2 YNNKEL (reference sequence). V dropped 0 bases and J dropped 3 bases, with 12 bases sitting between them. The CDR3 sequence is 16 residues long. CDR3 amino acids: CASSQEFGGVNQPQHF. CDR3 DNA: TGTGCCAGCAGCCAAGAATTCGGCGGAGTCAATCAGCCCCAGCATTTT.

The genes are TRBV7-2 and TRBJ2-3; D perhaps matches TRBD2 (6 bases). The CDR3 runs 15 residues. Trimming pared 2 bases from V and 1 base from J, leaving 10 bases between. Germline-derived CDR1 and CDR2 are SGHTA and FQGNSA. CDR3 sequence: CASSLHSGRTDTQYF. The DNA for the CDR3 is TGTGCCAGCAGCTTACATAGCGGCCGCACAGATACGCAGTATTTT.

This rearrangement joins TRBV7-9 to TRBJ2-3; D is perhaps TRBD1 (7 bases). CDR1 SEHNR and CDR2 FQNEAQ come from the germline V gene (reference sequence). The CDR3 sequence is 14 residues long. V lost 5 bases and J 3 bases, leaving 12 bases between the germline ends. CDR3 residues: CASSPRGATDTQYF. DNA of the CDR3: TGTGCCAGCAGCCCCAGGGGGGCTACAGATACGCAGTATTTT.

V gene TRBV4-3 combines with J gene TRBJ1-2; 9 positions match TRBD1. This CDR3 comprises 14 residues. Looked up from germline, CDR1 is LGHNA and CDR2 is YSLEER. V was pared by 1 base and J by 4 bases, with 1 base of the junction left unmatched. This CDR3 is CASSQVDRGYGYTF. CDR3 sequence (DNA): TGCGCCAGCAGCCAAGTGGACAGGGGCTATGGCTACACCTTC.

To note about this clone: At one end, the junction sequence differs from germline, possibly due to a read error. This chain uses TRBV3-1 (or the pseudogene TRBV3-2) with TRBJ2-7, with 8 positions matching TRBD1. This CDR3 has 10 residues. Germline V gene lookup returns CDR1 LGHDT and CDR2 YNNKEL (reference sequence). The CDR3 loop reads CAREGTGKDF. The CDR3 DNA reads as TGTGCCAGGGAGGGGACAGGCAAGGACTTC.

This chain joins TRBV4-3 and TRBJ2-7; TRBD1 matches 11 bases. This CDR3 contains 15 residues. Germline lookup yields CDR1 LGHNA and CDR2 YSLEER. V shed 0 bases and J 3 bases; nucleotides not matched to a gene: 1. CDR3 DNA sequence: TGCGCCAGCAGCCAAGAAGGGACAGGGGGCTACGAGCAGTACTTC. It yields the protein CASSQEGTGGYEQYF.

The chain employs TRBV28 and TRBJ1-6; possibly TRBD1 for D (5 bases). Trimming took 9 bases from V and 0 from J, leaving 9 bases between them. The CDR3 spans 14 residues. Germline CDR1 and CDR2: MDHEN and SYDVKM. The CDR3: CASRQSSYNSPLHF. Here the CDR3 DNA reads TGTGCCAGTAGACAGAGCTCCTATAATTCACCCCTCCACTTT.

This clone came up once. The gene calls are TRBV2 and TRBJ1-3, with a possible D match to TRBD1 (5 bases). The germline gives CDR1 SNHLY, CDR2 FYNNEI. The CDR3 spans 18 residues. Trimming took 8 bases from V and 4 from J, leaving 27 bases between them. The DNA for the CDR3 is TGTGCCAGCGGGGGTTTGGCAGGAGGGCTCAACCGCGGAAACACCATATATTTT. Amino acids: CASGGLAGGLNRGNTIYF.

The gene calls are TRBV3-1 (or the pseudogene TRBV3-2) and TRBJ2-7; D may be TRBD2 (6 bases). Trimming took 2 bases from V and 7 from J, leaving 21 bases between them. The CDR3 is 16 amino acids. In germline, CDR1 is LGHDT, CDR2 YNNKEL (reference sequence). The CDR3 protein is CASSQRLIRGKWEQYF. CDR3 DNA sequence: TGTGCCAGCAGCCAAAGGCTTATACGGGGGAAGTGGGAGCAGTACTTC.

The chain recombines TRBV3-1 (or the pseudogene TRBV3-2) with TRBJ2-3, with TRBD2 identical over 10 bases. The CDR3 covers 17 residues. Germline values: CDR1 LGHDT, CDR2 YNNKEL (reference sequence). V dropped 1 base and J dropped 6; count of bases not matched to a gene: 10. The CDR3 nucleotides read TGTGCCAGCAGCCAAGCGACTAGCGGGTTCCGGCGGGATACGCAGTATTTT. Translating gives CASSQATSGFRRDTQYF.

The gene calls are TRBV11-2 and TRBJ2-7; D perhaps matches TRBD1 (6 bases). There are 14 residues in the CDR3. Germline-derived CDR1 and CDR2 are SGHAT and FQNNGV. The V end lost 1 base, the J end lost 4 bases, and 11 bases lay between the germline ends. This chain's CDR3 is CASSLAGTSYEQYF. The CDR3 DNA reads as TGTGCCAGCAGCTTAGCCGGGACATCTTACGAGCAGTACTTC.